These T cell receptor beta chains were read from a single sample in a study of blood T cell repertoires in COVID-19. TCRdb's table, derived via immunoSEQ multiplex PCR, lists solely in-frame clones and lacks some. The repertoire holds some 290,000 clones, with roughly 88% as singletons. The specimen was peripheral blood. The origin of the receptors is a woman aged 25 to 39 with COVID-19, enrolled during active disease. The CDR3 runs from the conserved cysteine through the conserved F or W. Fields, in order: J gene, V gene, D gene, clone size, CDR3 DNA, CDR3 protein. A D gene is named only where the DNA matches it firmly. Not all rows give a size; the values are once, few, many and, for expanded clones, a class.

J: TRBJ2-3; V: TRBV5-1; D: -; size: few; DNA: TGCGCCAGCAGCTTGGGGACACCTAGCACAGATACGCAGTATTTT; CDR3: CASSLGTPSTDTQYF
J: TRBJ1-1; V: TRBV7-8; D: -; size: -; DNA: TGTGCCAGCAGCTTAGGCTCCGAGGGGGGGCGGACTGAAGCTTTCTTT; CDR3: CASSLGSEGGRTEAFF
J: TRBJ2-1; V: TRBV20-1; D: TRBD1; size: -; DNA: TGCAGTGCTAGTCATGGACAGGGGGCCTACAATGAGCAGTTCTTC; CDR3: CSASHGQGAYNEQFF
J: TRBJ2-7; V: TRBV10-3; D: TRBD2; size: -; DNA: TGTGCCATCAGTGACCCGCGGGAGTCCTACGAGCAGTACTTC; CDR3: CAISDPRESYEQYF
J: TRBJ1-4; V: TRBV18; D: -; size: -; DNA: TGTGCCAGCTCACCGGACAGAAATGAAAAACTGTTTTTT; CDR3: CASSPDRNEKLFF
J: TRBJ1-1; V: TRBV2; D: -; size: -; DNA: TGTGCCCGTACACAGGGACGGGACACTGAAGCTTTCTTT; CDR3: CARTQGRDTEAFF
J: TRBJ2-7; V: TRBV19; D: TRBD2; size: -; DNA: TGTGCCAGTGGGATTAGCGGGCCCTCCTACGAGCAGTACTTC; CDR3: CASGISGPSYEQYF
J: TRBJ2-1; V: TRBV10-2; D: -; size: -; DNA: TGCGCCAGCAGCCTAGCCGGCAATGAGCAGTTCTTC; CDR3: CASSLAGNEQFF
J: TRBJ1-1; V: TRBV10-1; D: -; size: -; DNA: TGCGCCAGCAGTGAGCGGGGTGAAGCTTTCTTT; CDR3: CASSERGEAFF
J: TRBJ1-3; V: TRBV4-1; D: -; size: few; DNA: TGCGCCAGCAGCCCCGACGCGGGTGCCCCCAGCTCTGGAAACACCATATATTTT; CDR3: CASSPDAGAPSSGNTIYF
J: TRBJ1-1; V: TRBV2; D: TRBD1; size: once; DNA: TGTGCCAGCAGTATTGGACAGGGGGCTCAGGCTTTCTTT; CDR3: CASSIGQGAQAFF
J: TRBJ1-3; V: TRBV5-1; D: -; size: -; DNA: TGCGCCAGCAGCTTGGCCTCGGGGTCTGGAAACACCATATATTTT; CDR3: CASSLASGSGNTIYF
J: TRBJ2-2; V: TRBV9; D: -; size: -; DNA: TGTGCCAGCAGCCTTAACACCGGGGAGCTGTTTTTT; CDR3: CASSLNTGELFF
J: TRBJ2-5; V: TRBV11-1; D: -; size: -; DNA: TGTGCCAGCAGCACCAACAGGGTAGAGACCCAGTACTTC; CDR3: CASSTNRVETQYF
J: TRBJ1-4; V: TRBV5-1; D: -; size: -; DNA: TGCGCCAGCAGCCCGGGCGACAGGCCAACTAATGAAAAACTGTTTTTT; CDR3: CASSPGDRPTNEKLFF
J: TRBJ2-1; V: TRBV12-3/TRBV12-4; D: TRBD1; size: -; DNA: TGTGCCAGCAGTGGACAGGGCAGCCCGTTCTTC; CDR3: CASSGQGSPFF
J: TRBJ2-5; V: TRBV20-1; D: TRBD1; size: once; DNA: TGCAGTGCTAGTGAATGGGACAGTGGAGGAGAGACCCAGTACTTC; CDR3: CSASEWDSGGETQYF
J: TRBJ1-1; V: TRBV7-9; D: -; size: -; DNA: TGTGCCAGCAGCTTAGTCCCGGCTTTCTTT; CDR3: CASSLVPAFF
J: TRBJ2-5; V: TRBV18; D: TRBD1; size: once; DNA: TGTGCCAGCTCGACAGGGACCGCAGAGACCCAGTACTTC; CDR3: CASSTGTAETQYF
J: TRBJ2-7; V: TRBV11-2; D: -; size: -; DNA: TGTGCCAGCAGCTTAGCTGGCGGCTCCTACGAGCAGTACTTC; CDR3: CASSLAGGSYEQYF
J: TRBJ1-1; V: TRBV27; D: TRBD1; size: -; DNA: TGTGCCAGCAGTTCCAGGGGGCGCGTAACTGAAGCTTTCTTT; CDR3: CASSSRGRVTEAFF
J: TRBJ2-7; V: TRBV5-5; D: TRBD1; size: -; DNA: TGTGCCAGCAGCTTGGACCGGGGACAGTCCTTGTACGAGCAGTACTTC; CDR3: CASSLDRGQSLYEQYF
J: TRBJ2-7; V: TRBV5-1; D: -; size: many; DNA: TGCGCCAGCAGCTTGGGGCAGCGTGTCGAGCAGTACTTC; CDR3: CASSLGQRVEQYF
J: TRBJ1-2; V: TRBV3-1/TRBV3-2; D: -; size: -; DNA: TGTGCCAGCAGCCAACAGACAGGAACGCCTCGGAACTATGGCTACACCTTC; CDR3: CASSQQTGTPRNYGYTF
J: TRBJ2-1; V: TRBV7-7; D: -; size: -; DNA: TGTGCCAGCAGCTCTGAGTTTCAAGTGGATGAGCAGTTCTTC; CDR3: CASSSEFQVDEQFF
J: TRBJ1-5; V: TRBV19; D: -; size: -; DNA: TGTGCCAGTAGTATTGGAGGGGAGCCCCAGCATTTT; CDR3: CASSIGGEPQHF
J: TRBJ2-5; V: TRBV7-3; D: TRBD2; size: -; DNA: TGTGCCAGCAGCTTAAACGGGACCGAACTCAAGGCGGGGGAACAAGAGACCCAGTACTTC; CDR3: CASSLNGTELKAGEQETQYF
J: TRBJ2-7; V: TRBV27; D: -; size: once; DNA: TGTGCCAGCAGTTTAGCGGCAGGGATGTACGAGCAGTACTTC; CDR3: CASSLAAGMYEQYF
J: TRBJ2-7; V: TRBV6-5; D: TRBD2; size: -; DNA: TGTGCCAGCAGGAACTTAGCGGGAACTTCCTACGAGCAGTACTTC; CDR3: CASRNLAGTSYEQYF
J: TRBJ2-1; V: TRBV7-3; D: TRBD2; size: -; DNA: TGTGCCAGCAGCTCCATAGCGGGAGACGGGGTAAATGAGCAGTTCTTC; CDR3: CASSSIAGDGVNEQFF
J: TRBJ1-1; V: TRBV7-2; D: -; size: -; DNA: TGTGCCAGCAGCTTAGACGCGCGCCCGAACACTGAAGCTTTCTTT; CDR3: CASSLDARPNTEAFF
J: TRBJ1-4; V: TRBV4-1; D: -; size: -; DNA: TGCGCCAGCAGCCAAGAGGGCAGCCTGATGAATAAACTGTTTTTT; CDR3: CASSQEGSLMNKLFF
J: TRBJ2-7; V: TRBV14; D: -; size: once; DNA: TGTGCCAGCAGCCAAGACGGGGCAGGGGTGTACGAGCAGTACTTC; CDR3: CASSQDGAGVYEQYF
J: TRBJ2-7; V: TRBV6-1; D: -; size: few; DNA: TGTGCCAGCAGTGAAGCGCGCAGGGAGGGGGGGTACGAGCAGTACTTC; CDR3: CASSEARREGGYEQYF
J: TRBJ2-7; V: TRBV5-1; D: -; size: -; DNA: TGCGCCAGCAGCTTGGGGGGTTACAGGGTTGGCTACGAGCAGTACTTC; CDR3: CASSLGGYRVGYEQYF
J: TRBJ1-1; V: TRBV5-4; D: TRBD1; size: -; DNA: TGTGCCAGCAGCGGACAGGGGGCTGGCACTGAAGCTTTCTTT; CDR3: CASSGQGAGTEAFF
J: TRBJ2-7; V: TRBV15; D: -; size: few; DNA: TGTGCCACCAGCAGAGTAAACGGCTACGAGCAGTACTTC; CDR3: CATSRVNGYEQYF